This TCR beta chain is from a study of T cell responses to AZD1222 COVID-19 vaccine. Study observations and caveats: Reportedly, nearly half the spike-specific TCRs target unmutated variant regions.

Sequenced by immunoSEQ multiplex PCR; TCRdb stores in-frame clones only, minus some. The sample yields 130,000 to 150,000 clones, just over 90% seen once. For this clone: Its specificity is unknown.

CDR1 MGHRA and CDR2 YSYEKL come from the germline V gene. The CDR3 sequence is 19 residues long. Trimming removed 4 bases from V and 2 bases from J; junction bases left unmatched: 15. V usage is TRBV4-1 and J usage is TRBJ2-7; 12 nucleotides agree with TRBD2. The sequenced sample was peripheral blood, obtained on day 0 of AZD1222 vaccination. The source is an adult in good health. As DNA, the CDR3 is TGCGCCAGCAGCCCCCTGCCCCTAGCGGGGGGGCGAACGACCTACGAGCAGTACTTC. Amino acid sequence: CASSPLPLAGGRTTYEQYF.